This T cell receptor (beta chain) was identified during a study of control samples from healthy donors and cancer patients. Assay: immunoSEQ multiplex PCR; the TCRdb copy retains only in-frame clones and omits some. Of tens of thousands of clones listed, roughly nine tenths are singletons. This CDR3 spans 14 amino acids. The V gene's germline CDR1 is MNHEY and CDR2 SMNVEV (reference sequence). V lost 3 bases to trimming and J lost 2 bases, with 10 bases between them. This receptor was taken from a man aged 25 to 40 with colorectal cancer. The material sequenced was PBMCs. V usage is TRBV27 and J usage is TRBJ1-1; D uncertain. The CDR3 region is CASSLVDGNTEAFF. Written as DNA, the CDR3 is TGTGCCAGCAGTTTGGTGGACGGAAACACTGAAGCTTTCTTT.